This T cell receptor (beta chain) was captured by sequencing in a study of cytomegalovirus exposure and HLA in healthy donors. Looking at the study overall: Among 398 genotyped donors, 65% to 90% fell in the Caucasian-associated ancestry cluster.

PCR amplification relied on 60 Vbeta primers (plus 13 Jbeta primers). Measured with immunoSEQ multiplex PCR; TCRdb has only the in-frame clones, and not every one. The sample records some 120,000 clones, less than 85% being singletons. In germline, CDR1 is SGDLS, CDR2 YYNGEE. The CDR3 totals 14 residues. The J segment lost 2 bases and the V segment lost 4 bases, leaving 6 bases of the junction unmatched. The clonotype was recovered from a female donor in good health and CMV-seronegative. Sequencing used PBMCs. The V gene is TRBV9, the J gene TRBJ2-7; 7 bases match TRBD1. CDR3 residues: CASSPGGSAYEQYF. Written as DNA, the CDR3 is TGTGCCAGCAGCCCAGGGGGAAGCGCCTACGAGCAGTACTTC.